Described below is a single T cell receptor beta chain sequence and its context. No antigen is known for it. Anti-CD3/anti-CD28 beads served as a nonspecific positive control stimulus. Sorting of responding CD4+ T cells relied on upregulated CD40 ligand together with CD69. CD4+ T cell counts exceeded 400 cells/uL; CMV serology was positive. This record belongs to a study of persistence of HIV-infected CD4 T cells. Study information: Multiple blood draws of up to about 180 mL, except a couple of donors with single leukapheresis.

The study, taken as a whole, reports: TCR oligoclonality correlated with proviral oligoclonality in the same sorted populations. CMV- and Gag-responding cells had lower TCRbeta richness than CD3/CD28-responding cells.

This was the immunoSEQ version 4 assay in survey mode. Here immunoSEQ multiplex PCR was the method, and the copy in TCRdb shows in-frame clones only, minus some. The sample holds about 45,000 clones, approximately 90% seen once. This CDR3 has 15 residues. Trimming pared 6 bases from V and 0 bases from J, leaving 14 bases between. In germline, CDR1 is MNHEY, CDR2 SVGAGI. The receptor comes from an adult woman with HIV who was CMV-seropositive. The chain recombines TRBV6-5 with TRBJ1-2; the D is unclear. The sample was CD4+ T cells sorted from PBMCs after roughly 18-hour stimulation, taken from a patient who received antiretroviral therapy. CDR3 bases: TGTGCCAGCAGCCACGGACCGGATTCTAACTATGGCTACACCTTC. Amino acid sequence: CASSHGPDSNYGYTF.